This T cell receptor delta chain is from a study of delta chains in infants with herpesvirus infections. On the study more broadly: The search targeted a public fetal Vdelta1/Vgamma8 clonotype after postnatal CMV infection.

Gamma-chain- and delta-chain-specific primers converted PBMC RNA into TCR cDNA. TCRdb fed the RT-PCR reads to CATT. The table includes a few hundred delta-chain clones, roughly 15% detected once. Study observations and caveats: Public-clonotype frequency seemingly fell with older age at infection.

The length of the CDR3 is 18 residues. Trimming at V came to 6 bases and at J to 0 bases, leaving 14 bases not matched to a gene. CDR1 and CDR2 from the germline V gene are GEAIGNYY and EKD. Notes on this clone: Its antigen is unidentified. A far larger clone is a single base away, which makes a read error likely. Other DNA sequences in this specimen translate into the identical CDR3.

This sequence joins TRDV2 and TRDJ1; 11 bases are a match to TRDD3. The sequencing used peripheral blood, collected at time point 1 of longitudinal follow-up. The origin of this receptor is a human donor who was a Ugandan infant, either HIV-exposed or HIV-unexposed (not recorded which). CDR3 nucleotide sequence: TGTGCCTGTATCCCTTCTTGGGGGATACGCGACGACACCGATAAACTCATCTTT. Its translation is CACIPSWGIRDDTDKLIF.